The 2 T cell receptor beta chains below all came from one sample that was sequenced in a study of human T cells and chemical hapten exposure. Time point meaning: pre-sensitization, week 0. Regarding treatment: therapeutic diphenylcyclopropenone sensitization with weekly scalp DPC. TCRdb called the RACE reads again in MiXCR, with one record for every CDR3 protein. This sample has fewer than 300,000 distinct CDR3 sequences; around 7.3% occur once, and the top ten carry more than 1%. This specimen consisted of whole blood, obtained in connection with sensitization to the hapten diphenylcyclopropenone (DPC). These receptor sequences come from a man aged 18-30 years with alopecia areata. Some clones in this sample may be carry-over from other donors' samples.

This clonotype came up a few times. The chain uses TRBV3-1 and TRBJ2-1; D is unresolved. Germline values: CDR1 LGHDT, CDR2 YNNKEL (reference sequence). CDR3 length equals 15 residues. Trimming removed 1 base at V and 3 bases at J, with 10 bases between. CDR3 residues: CASSQVYSVYNEQFF. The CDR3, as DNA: TGTGCCAGCAGCCAAGTATACAGTGTCTACAATGAGCAGTTCTTC.

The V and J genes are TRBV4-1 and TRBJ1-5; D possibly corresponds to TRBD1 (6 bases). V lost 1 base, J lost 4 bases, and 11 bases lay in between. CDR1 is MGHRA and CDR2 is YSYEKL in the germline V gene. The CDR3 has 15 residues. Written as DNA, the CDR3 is TGCGCCAGCAGCCAAGGGCAGGGGATAAATCAGCCCCAGCATTTT. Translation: CASSQGQGINQPQHF.